The present T cell receptor beta chain was sequenced within a study of blood T cell repertoires in COVID-19. Original analysis: Counts of nucleated cells, estimated from reference gene primer amplification, were obtained. Profiled with immunoSEQ multiplex PCR; TCRdb holds only in-frame clones, not every one. The DNA was the basis for D and trimming; V, J and clone size are from that table. The repertoire holds 100,000 to 150,000 clones, with around 79% as singletons. Germline V gene sequence: CDR1 SGHTA, CDR2 FQGTGA. CDR3 size: 13 residues. The J segment lost 15 bases and the V segment lost 5 bases, leaving 13 bases of the junction unmatched. This clone was recorded a few times.

The chain joins TRBV7-3 to TRBJ2-1, with 7 bases that match TRBD2. This sequence was found in a man aged 50-59 years with acute or convalescent COVID-19. The sample comprised peripheral blood. The CDR3 coding sequence is TGTGCCAGCAGCCCCCCTAGCGGCAGGGTTTGGTTCTTC. Translating gives CASSPPSGRVWFF.